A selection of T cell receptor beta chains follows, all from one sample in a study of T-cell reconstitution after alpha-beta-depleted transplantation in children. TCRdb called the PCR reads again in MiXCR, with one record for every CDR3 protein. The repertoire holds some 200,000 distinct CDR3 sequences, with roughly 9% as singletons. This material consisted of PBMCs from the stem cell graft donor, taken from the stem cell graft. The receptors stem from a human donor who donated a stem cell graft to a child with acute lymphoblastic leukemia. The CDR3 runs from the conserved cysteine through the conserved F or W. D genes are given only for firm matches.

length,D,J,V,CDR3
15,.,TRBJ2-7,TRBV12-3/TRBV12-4,CASAQGLALSYEQYF
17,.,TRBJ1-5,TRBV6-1,CASSRRGSGRANQPQHF
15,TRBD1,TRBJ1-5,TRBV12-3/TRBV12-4,CASSTTGRGNQPQHF
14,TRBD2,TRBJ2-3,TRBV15,CATSRGLAKDTQYF
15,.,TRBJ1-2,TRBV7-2,CASSLSFPQGYGYTF
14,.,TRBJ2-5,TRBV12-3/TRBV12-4,CASSLQGGSETQYF
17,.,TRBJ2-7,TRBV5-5,CASSSSPTGRTNYEQYF
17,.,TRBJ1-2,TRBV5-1,CASSLANSARIDYGYTF
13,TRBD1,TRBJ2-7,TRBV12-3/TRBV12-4,CASSKGQGYEQYF
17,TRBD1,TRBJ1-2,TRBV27,CASRTQNRGQFNYGYTF
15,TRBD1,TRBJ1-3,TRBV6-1,CASRPTGRRLNTIYF
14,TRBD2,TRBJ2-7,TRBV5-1,CASSLLAGTYEQYF
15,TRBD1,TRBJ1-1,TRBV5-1,CASSKEQGANTEAFF
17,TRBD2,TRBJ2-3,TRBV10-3,CAISGAPGGGPSDTQYF
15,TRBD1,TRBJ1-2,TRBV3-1,CASSQAQGTGTGYTF
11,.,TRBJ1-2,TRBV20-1,CSAVTGGSYTF
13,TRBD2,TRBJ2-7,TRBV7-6,CASSSRGGYEQYF
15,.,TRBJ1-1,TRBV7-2,CASSPHREMNTEAFF
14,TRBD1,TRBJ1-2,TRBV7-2,CASSYQGGGYGYTF
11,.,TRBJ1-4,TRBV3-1,CASRLNEKLFF
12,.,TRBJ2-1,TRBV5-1,CASSLDYNEQFF
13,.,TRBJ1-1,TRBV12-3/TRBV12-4,CASSSSGDTEAFF
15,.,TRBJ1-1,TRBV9,CASSVYRAVNTEAFF
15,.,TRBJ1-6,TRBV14,CASSQGQARRSPLHF
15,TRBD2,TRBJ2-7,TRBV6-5,CASSYSLAGSYEQYF
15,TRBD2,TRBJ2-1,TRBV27,CASSLMTSGSHWQFF
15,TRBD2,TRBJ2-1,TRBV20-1,CSAKAGATSYNEQFF
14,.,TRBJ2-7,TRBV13,CASSLVRTDYEQYF
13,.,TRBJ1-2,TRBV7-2,CASSLDRVGGYTF
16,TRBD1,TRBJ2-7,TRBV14,CASSHTETGHPYEQYF
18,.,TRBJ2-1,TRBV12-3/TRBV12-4,CASSFSLGQSSSYNEQFF
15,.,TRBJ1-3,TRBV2,CANEARGFSGNTIYF
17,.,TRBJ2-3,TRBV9,CASSVGPLMTGTDTQYF
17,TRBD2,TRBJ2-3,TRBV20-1,CSARPSTSGGRTDTQYF
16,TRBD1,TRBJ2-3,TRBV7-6,CASSSRQGASTDTQYF
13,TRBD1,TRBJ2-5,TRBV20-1,CSTSETGQETQYF
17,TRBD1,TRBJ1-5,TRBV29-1,CSVEEKPRDRGDQPQHF
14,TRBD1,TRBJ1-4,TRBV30,CAWNRQGEGEKLFF
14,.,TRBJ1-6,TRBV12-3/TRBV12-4,CASLLRTDNSPLHF
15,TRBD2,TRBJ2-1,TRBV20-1,CSARPPGGAFNEQFF
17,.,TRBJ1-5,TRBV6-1,CASSRNGGVGGNQPQHF
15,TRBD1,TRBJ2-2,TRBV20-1,CSAAKQGANTGELFF
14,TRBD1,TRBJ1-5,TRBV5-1,CASSSGQVDQPQHF
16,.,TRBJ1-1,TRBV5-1,CASTGEEGSGNTEAFF
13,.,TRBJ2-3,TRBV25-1,CASRDPAGDTQYF
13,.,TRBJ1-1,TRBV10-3,CAISESTQTEAFF
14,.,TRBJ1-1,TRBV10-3,CATLSTSLNTEAFF
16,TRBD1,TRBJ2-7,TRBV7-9,CASSLRIGTGAHEQYF
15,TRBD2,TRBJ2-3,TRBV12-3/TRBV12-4,CASSLGGTSTDTQYF
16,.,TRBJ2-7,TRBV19,CASSRVIQVRTYEQYF
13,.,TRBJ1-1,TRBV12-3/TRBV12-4,CASSLVLGAEAFF
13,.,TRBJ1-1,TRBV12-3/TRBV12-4,CASSSPANTEAFF
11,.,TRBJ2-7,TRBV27,CASTSLYEQYF
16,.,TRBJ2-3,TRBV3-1,CASSPLGGTVADTQYF